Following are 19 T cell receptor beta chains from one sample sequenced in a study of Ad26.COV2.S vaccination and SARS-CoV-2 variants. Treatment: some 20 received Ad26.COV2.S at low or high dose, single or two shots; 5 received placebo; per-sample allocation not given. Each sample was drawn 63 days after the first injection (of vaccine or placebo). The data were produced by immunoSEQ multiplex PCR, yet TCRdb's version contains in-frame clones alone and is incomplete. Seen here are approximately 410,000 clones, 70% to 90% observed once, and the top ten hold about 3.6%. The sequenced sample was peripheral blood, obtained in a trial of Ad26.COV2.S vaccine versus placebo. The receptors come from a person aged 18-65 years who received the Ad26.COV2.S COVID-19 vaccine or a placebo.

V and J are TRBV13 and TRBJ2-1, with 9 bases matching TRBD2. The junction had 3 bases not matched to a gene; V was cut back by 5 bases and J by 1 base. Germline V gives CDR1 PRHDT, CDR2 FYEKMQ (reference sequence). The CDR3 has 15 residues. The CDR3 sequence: CASSRSGGSYNEQFF. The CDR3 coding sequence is TGTGCCAGCAGCCGGAGCGGGGGGTCCTACAATGAGCAGTTCTTC.

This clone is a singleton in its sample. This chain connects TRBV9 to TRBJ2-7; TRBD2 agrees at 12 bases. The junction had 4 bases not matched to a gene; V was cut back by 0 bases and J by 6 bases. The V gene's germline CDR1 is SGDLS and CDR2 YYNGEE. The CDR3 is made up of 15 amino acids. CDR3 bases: TGTGCCAGCAGCGTAGCGACTAGCGGGGGTCTCGAGCAGTACTTC. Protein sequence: CASSVATSGGLEQYF.

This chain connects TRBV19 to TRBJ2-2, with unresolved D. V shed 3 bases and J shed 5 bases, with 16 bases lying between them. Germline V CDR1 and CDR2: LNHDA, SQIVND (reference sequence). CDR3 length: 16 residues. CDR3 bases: TGTGCCAGTAGTATTCTTGGCAGGATAGGGACCGGGGAGCTGTTTTTT. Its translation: CASSILGRIGTGELFF.

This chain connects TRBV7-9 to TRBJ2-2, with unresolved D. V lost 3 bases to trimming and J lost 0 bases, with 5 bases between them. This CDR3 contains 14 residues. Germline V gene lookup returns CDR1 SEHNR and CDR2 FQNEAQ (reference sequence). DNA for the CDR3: TGTGCCAGCAGCTTTCTGACGAACACCGGGGAGCTGTTTTTT. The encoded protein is CASSFLTNTGELFF.

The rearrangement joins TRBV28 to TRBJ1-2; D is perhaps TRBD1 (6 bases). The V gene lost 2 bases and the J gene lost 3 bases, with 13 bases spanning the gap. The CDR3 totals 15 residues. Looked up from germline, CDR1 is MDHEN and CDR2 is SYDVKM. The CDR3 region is CASSLKGGVHYGYTF. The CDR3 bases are TGTGCCAGCAGTTTAAAGGGGGGCGTTCACTATGGCTACACCTTC.

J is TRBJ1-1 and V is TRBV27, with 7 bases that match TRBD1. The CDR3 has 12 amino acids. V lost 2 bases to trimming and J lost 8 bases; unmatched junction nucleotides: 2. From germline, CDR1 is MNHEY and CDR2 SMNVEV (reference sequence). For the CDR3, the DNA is TGTGCCAGCAGTTTAAGGGGACAGGAAGCTTTCTTT. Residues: CASSLRGQEAFF.

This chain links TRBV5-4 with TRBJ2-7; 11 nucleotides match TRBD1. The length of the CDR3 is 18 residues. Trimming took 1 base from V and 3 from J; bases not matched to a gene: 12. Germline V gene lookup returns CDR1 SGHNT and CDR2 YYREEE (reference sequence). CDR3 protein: CASSLWTGGYLSVYEQYF. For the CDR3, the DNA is TGTGCCAGCAGCTTGTGGACAGGGGGCTACCTGTCTGTCTACGAGCAGTACTTC.

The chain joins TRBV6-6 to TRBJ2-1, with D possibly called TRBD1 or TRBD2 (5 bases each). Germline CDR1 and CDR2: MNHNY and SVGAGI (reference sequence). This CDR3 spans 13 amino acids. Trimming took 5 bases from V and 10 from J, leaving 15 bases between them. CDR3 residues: CASSLPSGREQFF. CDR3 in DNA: TGTGCCAGCAGTCTCCCCTCGGGGCGGGAGCAGTTCTTC.

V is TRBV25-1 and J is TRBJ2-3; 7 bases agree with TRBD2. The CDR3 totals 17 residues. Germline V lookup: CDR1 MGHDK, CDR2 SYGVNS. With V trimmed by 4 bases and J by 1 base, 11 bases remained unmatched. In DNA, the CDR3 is TGTGCCAGCAGTGCCCTAGGGAAGCGGGGCGGCACAGATACGCAGTATTTT. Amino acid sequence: CASSALGKRGGTDTQYF.

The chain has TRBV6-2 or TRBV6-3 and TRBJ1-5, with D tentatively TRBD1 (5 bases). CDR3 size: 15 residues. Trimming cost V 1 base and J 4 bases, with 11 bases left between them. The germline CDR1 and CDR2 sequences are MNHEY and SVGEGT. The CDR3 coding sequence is TGTGCCAGCAGTTACTTCGGGGGACTAAATCAGCCCCAGCATTTT. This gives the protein CASSYFGGLNQPQHF.

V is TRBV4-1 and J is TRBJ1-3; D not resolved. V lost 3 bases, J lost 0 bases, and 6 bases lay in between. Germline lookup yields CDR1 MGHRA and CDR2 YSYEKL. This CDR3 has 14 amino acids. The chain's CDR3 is CASSHLFSGNTIYF. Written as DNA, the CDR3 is TGCGCCAGCAGCCATCTATTCTCTGGAAACACCATATATTTT.

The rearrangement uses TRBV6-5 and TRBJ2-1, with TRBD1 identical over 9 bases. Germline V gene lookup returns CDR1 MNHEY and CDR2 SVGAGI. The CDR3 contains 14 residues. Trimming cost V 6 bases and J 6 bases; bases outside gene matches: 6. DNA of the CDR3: TGTGCCAGCAGACCGGGACAGGGACGCAATGAGCAGTTCTTC. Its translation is CASRPGQGRNEQFF.

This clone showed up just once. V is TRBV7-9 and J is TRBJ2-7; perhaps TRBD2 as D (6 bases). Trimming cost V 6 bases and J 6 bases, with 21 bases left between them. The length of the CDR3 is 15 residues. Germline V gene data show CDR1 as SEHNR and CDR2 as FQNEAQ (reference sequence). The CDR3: CASSLVLVMEGEQYF. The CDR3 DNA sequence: TGTGCCAGCAGTTTGGTGTTGGTCATGGAGGGCGAGCAGTACTTC.

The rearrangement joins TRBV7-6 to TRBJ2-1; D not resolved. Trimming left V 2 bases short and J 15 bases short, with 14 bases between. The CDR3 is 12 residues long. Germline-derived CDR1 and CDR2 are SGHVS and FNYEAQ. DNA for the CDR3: TGTGCCAGCAGCTTAAACCCCCTAGTGGCGTTCTTC. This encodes CASSLNPLVAFF.

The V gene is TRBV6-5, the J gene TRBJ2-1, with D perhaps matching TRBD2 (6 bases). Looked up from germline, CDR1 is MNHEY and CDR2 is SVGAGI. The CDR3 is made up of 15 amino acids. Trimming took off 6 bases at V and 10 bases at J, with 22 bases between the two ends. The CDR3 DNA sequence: TGTGCCAGCAGCGTCACCCCTTGGGGAGGTCACGAGCAGTTCTTC. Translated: CASSVTPWGGHEQFF.

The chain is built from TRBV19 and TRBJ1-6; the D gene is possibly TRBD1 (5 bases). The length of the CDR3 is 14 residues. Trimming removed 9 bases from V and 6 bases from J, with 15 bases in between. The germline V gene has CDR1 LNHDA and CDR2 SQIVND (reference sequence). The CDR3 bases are TGTGCCAGCACTTCCGGGACCCCTAATTCACCCCTCCACTTT. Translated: CASTSGTPNSPLHF.

CDR3 sequence (DNA): TGTGCCAGCAGCACGGGACAGGCTATCAATGAGCAGTTCTTC. Translating it yields CASSTGQAINEQFF. The chain joins TRBV7-2 to TRBJ2-1; 8 bases line up with TRBD1. The CDR3 contains 14 residues. With 5 bases clipped from V and 6 bases from J, the junction kept 6 bases outside the gene matches. The germline gives CDR1 SGHTA, CDR2 FQGNSA.

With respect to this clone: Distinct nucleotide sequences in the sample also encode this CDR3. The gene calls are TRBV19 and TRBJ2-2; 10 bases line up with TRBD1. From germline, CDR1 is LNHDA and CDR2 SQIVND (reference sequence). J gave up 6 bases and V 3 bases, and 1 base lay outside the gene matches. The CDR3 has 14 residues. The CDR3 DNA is TGTGCCAGTAGTATCGGACAGGGGGCCGGGGAGCTGTTTTTT. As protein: CASSIGQGAGELFF.

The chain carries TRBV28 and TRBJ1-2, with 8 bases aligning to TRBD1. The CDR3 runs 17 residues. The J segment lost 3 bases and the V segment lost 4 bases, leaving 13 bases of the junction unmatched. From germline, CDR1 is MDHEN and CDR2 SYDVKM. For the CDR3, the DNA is TGTGCCAGCAGTTCCTCGGCAACGGGACAGGCTTACTATGGCTACACCTTC. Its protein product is CASSSSATGQAYYGYTF.